Listed here are 13 T cell receptor beta chains from one sample, sequenced in a study of T and B cells in COVID-19 patients. From blood, roughly 220-550 ng of genomic DNA served as TRB template. BIOMED2 TRB-A/B primer pools were used in multiplex TRB PCR. MiXCR, run by TCRdb on the multiplex PCR reads, gives a single entry per CDR3 protein. The sample holds about 11,000 distinct CDR3 sequences, around 30% seen once. Specimen: blood. These receptors were collected from a human donor who had recovered from COVID-19.

This chain connects TRBV19 to TRBJ2-2; 10 bases map to TRBD1. The CDR3 runs 16 residues. The germline gives CDR1 LNHDA, CDR2 SQIVND (reference sequence). Trimming cost V 9 bases and J 3 bases; bases outside gene matches: 10. The DNA of the CDR3 is TGTGCCAGCAGAACGACCGGGACAGGGGACACCGGGGAGCTGTTTTTT. Protein sequence: CASRTTGTGDTGELFF. The full variable domain, rest sourced from reference TRBV19 and TRBJ2-2, is DGGITQSPKYLFRKEGQNVTLSCEQNLNHDAMYWYRQDPGQGLRLIYYSQIVNDFQKGDIAEGYSVSREKKESFPLTVTSAQKNPTAFYLCASRTTGTGDTGELFFGEGSRLTVL.

This clonotype was counted between two and nine times. The gene calls are TRBV12-3 or TRBV12-4 and TRBJ2-4, with D tentatively TRBD1 or TRBD2 (5 bases each). V lost 5 bases, J lost 7 bases, and 15 bases lay in between. The CDR3 totals 14 residues. CDR3 in DNA: TGTGCCAGCAGTCGGGACCCGGCCGTGAACATTCAGTACTTC. Amino acid sequence: CASSRDPAVNIQYF.

The chain couples TRBV18 to TRBJ1-1; D might be TRBD1 (5 bases). Germline-derived CDR1 and CDR2 are KGHSH and LQKENI. This CDR3 region has 14 residues. Trimming stripped 1 base from V and 0 bases from J, with 6 bases between. The CDR3: CASSPQGLNTEAFF. The CDR3 region has the DNA TGTGCCAGCTCACCACAGGGGTTGAACACTGAAGCTTTCTTT.

There are a few counts of this clonotype. The CDR3 is CATSSDRDVYNEQFF. CDR3 in DNA: TGTGCCACCAGCAGTGACCGGGACGTCTACAATGAGCAGTTCTTC. This chain joins TRBV15 and TRBJ2-1; either TRBD1 or TRBD2 may fit D (5 bases each). The V and J ends lost 3 bases and 3 bases respectively, with 12 bases between them. The CDR3 is 15 amino acids. CDR1 and CDR2 from the germline V gene are LNHNV and YYDKDF (reference sequence).

Sample share makes this clonotype medium-sized. The V and J genes are TRBV5-5 and TRBJ2-3; D is uncertain. The CDR3 has 13 residues. Germline V gives CDR1 SGHKS, CDR2 YYEKEE (reference sequence). V gave up 4 bases and J gave up 4 bases, with 10 bases separating them. CDR3 loop: CASSTVRADTQYF. DNA for the CDR3: TGTGCCAGCAGCACCGTCCGGGCAGATACGCAGTATTTT.

This clonotype appeared a few times. This sequence joins TRBV7-9 and TRBJ2-2; D remains unclear. The CDR3 covers 13 residues. CDR1 SEHNR and CDR2 FQNEAQ come from the germline V gene (reference sequence). Trimming left V 4 bases short and J 3 bases short, with 6 bases between. The CDR3 DNA reads as TGTGCCAGCAGCTCCCGTGACACCGGGGAGCTGTTTTTT. Translating gives CASSSRDTGELFF.

In regard to this clonotype: At one of its ends the junction is not consistent with the germline gene, which may arise from a read error. This chain uses TRBV5-4 with TRBJ2-5, with TRBD1 as a possible D gene (5 bases). CDR3 size: 15 residues. Germline V gene lookup returns CDR1 SGHNT and CDR2 YYREEE (reference sequence). Here the CDR3 reads CASSDPWQGQETQYF. DNA of the CDR3: TGCGCCAGCAGCGACCCCTGGCAGGGCCAAGAGACCCAGTACTTC.

The sample holds many counts of this clonotype. This sequence joins TRBV19 and TRBJ1-1; TRBD1 matches at 7 bases. CDR1 is LNHDA, CDR2 SQIVND, per germline (reference sequence). V lost 4 bases to trimming and J lost 4 bases; unmatched junction nucleotides: 9. CDR3 length: 15 amino acids. The CDR3 reads CASSTPRTGVTEAFF. For the CDR3, the DNA is TGTGCCAGTAGTACCCCCCGGACAGGAGTCACTGAAGCTTTCTTT.

This clonotype is medium-sized. The chain recombines TRBV29-1 with TRBJ2-1; TRBD2 agrees at 10 bases. The CDR3 contains 17 residues. CDR1 and CDR2 from the germline V gene are SQVTM and ANQGSEA. V shed 4 bases and J 4 bases; nucleotides not matched to a gene: 13. CDR3 sequence reads: CSVGGSGRLRGYNEQFF. The CDR3 nucleotides read TGCAGCGTTGGCGGTAGCGGGAGGCTAAGAGGGTACAATGAGCAGTTCTTC.

This clonotype is termed medium-sized. The V call is TRBV27, the J call TRBJ2-7; 11 bases are a match to TRBD2. J lost 7 bases, V lost 5 bases, and 7 bases had no gene match. The CDR3 consists of 14 residues. CDR1 and CDR2 from the germline V gene are MNHEY and SMNVEV (reference sequence). The CDR3 DNA is TGTGCCAGCAGTCTAGCGGGAGGAAGGGATGAGCAGTACTTC. It translates to CASSLAGGRDEQYF.

This clonotype has ten or more counts. The J gene is TRBJ1-2, the V gene TRBV7-2; D ambiguous. The CDR3 is 11 residues long. Looked up from germline, CDR1 is SGHTA and CDR2 is FQGNSA. V was shortened by 3 bases and J by 3 bases, with 2 bases between the two germline ends. The CDR3, as DNA: TGTGCCAGCAGCTTCCACTATGGCTACACCTTC. Translated, it gives CASSFHYGYTF.

This clonotype appeared a few times. The chain couples TRBV6-2 or TRBV6-3 to TRBJ2-1; 8 positions match TRBD2. The V gene end was trimmed by 4 bases and the J gene end by 15 bases; junction bases not matched to a gene: 17. The CDR3 spans 15 residues. Germline V gene sequence: CDR1 MNHEY, CDR2 SVGEGT. The CDR3 DNA reads as TGTGCCAGCAGTTCAACCGGGACTAGGACATTCCCCCTGTTCTTC. Its protein product is CASSSTGTRTFPLFF.

This chain joins TRBV6-2 or TRBV6-3 and TRBJ2-1; 8 bases fit TRBD1. The CDR3 extends over 14 amino acids. V was pared by 6 bases and J by 4 bases, with 5 bases of the junction left unmatched. Germline V gene data show CDR1 as MNHEY and CDR2 as SVGEGT. The CDR3 here is CASRDGTGYNEQFF. CDR3 DNA: TGTGCCAGCAGGGACGGGACAGGTTACAATGAGCAGTTCTTC.